Listed here are 8 T cell receptor beta chains from one sample, sequenced in a study of OX40 agonist ivuxolimab in advanced cancers. Sequencing used immunoSEQ multiplex PCR; TCRdb keeps in-frame clones, though not all of them. The repertoire holds 60,000 or so clones, with roughly 90% as singletons. The sample consisted of CD4+ or CD8+ T cells sorted from blood, taken in a trial of the OX40 agonist ivuxolimab. The receptors here all came from an adult with an advanced solid tumor such as melanoma, head and neck, liver or kidney cancer.

This clone was seen a handful of times. CDR3 DNA sequence: TGTGCCAGCAGCCCTACCGGGACAGACCTCTACAATGAGCAGTTCTTC. Its protein product is CASSPTGTDLYNEQFF. The chain carries TRBV9 and TRBJ2-1, with 7 nucleotides matching TRBD1. This CDR3 has 16 residues. V was clipped by 4 bases and J by 3 bases; unmatched bases: 10. The germline CDR1 and CDR2 sequences are SGDLS and YYNGEE.

The chain is built from TRBV7-9 and TRBJ2-5; possible D gene TRBD1, 5 bases. This CDR3 has 16 residues. The germline V gene encodes CDR1 SEHNR and CDR2 FQNEAQ (reference sequence). Deletions cut 1 base from V and 4 bases from J, with 16 bases between. The CDR3 coding sequence is TGTGCCAGCAGCTTAGGGGCCGGCAGGGTCGGAGAGACCCAGTACTTC. Residues: CASSLGAGRVGETQYF. Full variable domain (missing parts from reference TRBV7-9 and TRBJ2-5): DTGVSQNPRHKITKRGQNVTFRCDPISEHNRLYWYRQTLGQGPEFLTYFQNEAQLEKSRLLSDRFSAERPKGSFSTLEIQRTEQGDSAMYLCASSLGAGRVGETQYFGPGTRLLVL.

J is TRBJ2-2 and V is TRBV19; D is tentatively TRBD1 or TRBD2 (6 bases each). The germline gives CDR1 LNHDA, CDR2 SQIVND (reference sequence). The CDR3 totals 17 residues. The V end lost 2 bases, the J end lost 1 base, and 14 bases lay between the germline ends. CDR3 DNA sequence: TGTGCCAGTAGTATACGTATTCGGGGGCTGAACACCGGGGAGCTGTTTTTT. It yields the protein CASSIRIRGLNTGELFF.

V gene TRBV27 combines with J gene TRBJ2-7; unclear D gene. CDR3 length: 13 residues. Germline V CDR1 and CDR2: MNHEY, SMNVEV (reference sequence). With 7 bases removed from V and 1 base from J, the gap between germline ends came to 11 bases. The CDR3 DNA reads as TGTGCCAGCAACGCAGGAGAGTCCTACGAGCAGTACTTC. Translating gives CASNAGESYEQYF.

The V call is TRBV29-1, the J call TRBJ2-2; no clear D. Germline CDR1 reads SQVTM; CDR2 reads ANQGSEA. The germline V and J ends were trimmed by 4 bases and 1 base, with 10 bases remaining between them. The CDR3 has 14 amino acids. The CDR3 sequence is CSVAPRLNTGELFF. The CDR3 nucleotides read TGCAGCGTTGCTCCCAGGCTGAACACCGGGGAGCTGTTTTTT.

The CDR3 is CSVRLDEQYF. The CDR3 DNA follows: TGCAGCGTTCGACTAGACGAGCAGTACTTC. The chain uses TRBV29-1 and TRBJ2-7, with a tentative D call TRBD2 (6 bases). Between the trimmed V and J ends, which lost 5 bases and 5 bases, there was a span of 7 bases. The CDR3 loop spans 10 amino acids. Germline V gives CDR1 SQVTM, CDR2 ANQGSEA.

This clone was counted a few times. This sequence joins TRBV19 and TRBJ2-1; D is possibly TRBD2 (6 bases). The germline V gene has CDR1 LNHDA and CDR2 SQIVND (reference sequence). The V and J ends lost 8 bases and 9 bases respectively, with 14 bases between them. The CDR3 is made up of 12 amino acids. The CDR3 protein is CASLAGLGEQFF. Written as DNA, the CDR3 is TGTGCCAGTCTGGCGGGGCTCGGTGAGCAGTTCTTC.

This clone appeared once. The genes are TRBV7-9 and TRBJ1-1, with a tentative D call TRBD1 (6 bases). Trimming took 5 bases from V and 1 from J, leaving 20 bases between them. Germline loops: CDR1 SEHNR, CDR2 FQNEAQ (reference sequence). This CDR3 has 17 amino acids. The CDR3 DNA reads as TGTGCCAGCAGCCAAGGGGGGGCACAGAGTTCGAACACTGAAGCTTTCTTT. Protein: CASSQGGAQSSNTEAFF.